This passage covers 14 T cell receptor beta chains from one sample sequenced in a study of regulatory T cells in long-lasting Graves disease. iRepertoire HTBI primers and Arm-PCR of CDR3 regions built TCR beta libraries. TCRdb ran MiXCR on the multiplex PCR reads and lists one entry per CDR3 protein. In the table there are about 660,000 distinct CDR3 sequences, 25% to 35% of which are singletons. Time point defined: persistent/refractory GD, antithyroid drugs over 5 years with positive TRAb. Extracted RNA from PBMCs served as the source of the TCR library. The sequences come from peripheral blood mononuclear cells (PBMCs), collected when the disease was refractory, from a patient treated with antithyroid drugs. These receptors came from a female donor with Graves disease.

This clonotype was recorded a few times. The chain links TRBV29-1 to TRBJ1-1; the D gene is possibly TRBD1 (5 bases). Trimming left V 4 bases short and J 3 bases short, with 9 bases between. Germline V gene lookup returns CDR1 SQVTM and CDR2 ANQGSEA. The CDR3 extends over 12 amino acids. The CDR3 region is CSVGRVDTEAFF. The CDR3 coding sequence is TGCAGCGTTGGCAGGGTGGACACTGAAGCTTTCTTT.

Only a few counts were recorded for this clonotype. The chain uses TRBV27 and TRBJ1-2; a possible D gene is TRBD1 (5 bases). Trimming shortened V by 10 bases and J by 4 bases, and 22 bases separated the two germline ends. The CDR3 length is 15 residues. In germline, CDR1 is MNHEY, CDR2 SMNVEV (reference sequence). CDR3 DNA: TGTGCCACCAAGGACGGGGGGATTCGTGGCTATGGCTACACCTTC. Amino acids: CATKDGGIRGYGYTF.

This clonotype has only a few counts. V gene TRBV6-5 combines with J gene TRBJ2-7; TRBD2 aligns across 9 bases. CDR3 size: 16 residues. V lost 0 bases to trimming and J lost 2 bases; unmatched junction nucleotides: 5. The V gene's germline CDR1 is MNHEY and CDR2 SVGAGI. CDR3 in amino acids: CASSYSLAGAPYEQYF. In DNA form, the CDR3 reads TGTGCCAGCAGTTACTCGTTAGCGGGAGCCCCCTACGAGCAGTACTTC.

This rearrangement joins TRBV6-1 to TRBJ1-2; 7 nucleotides line up with TRBD1. Per the germline V gene, CDR1 is MNHNS and CDR2 is SASEGT. With V trimmed by 6 bases and J by 5 bases, 6 bases remained unmatched. The CDR3 is 13 residues long. Here the CDR3 reads CASSETGWYGYTF. The DNA for the CDR3 is TGTGCCAGCAGCGAGACAGGGTGGTATGGCTACACCTTC.

The genes are TRBV29-1 and TRBJ1-1; 7 bases fit TRBD1. From germline, CDR1 is SQVTM and CDR2 ANQGSEA. Germline trimming cut 7 bases from V and 7 bases from J; bases unmatched to any gene: 9. CDR3 size: 12 residues. CDR3: CSGNRGLGEAFF. The CDR3 bases are TGCAGCGGCAACAGGGGTCTCGGTGAAGCTTTCTTT.

This clonotype was observed a few times. V is TRBV7-6 and J is TRBJ1-1; weak D call: TRBD1 (6 bases). Trimming shortened V by 5 bases and J by 4 bases, and 26 bases separated the two germline ends. Germline assignment: CDR1 SGHVS and CDR2 FNYEAQ. This CDR3 has 18 amino acids. The CDR3 coding sequence is TGTGCCAGCAGCCATATTAAAGTTCAGGGGAAGGGTGGCACTGAAGCTTTCTTT. Its protein product is CASSHIKVQGKGGTEAFF.

The count of this clonotype is one. The J gene is TRBJ2-1, the V gene TRBV3-1, with 7 bases identical to TRBD1. Per germline, CDR1 LGHDT and CDR2 YNNKEL (reference sequence). The CDR3 has 18 residues. V trimming: 0 bases; J trimming: 0 bases; junction bases outside the gene matches: 8. The CDR3 nucleotides read TGTGCCAGCAGCCAAGAAAGGGGGCCGGCTAGCTCCTACAATGAGCAGTTCTTC. It encodes CASSQERGPASSYNEQFF.

The sample holds a few counts of this clonotype. This chain uses TRBV29-1 with TRBJ2-2; D is perhaps TRBD1 (6 bases). From germline, CDR1 is SQVTM and CDR2 ANQGSEA. The CDR3 runs to 17 residues. The V end was cut by 0 bases, the J end by 4 bases, with 18 bases between. The CDR3 is CSVEDFRQGMATGELFF. The CDR3 nucleotides are TGCAGCGTTGAAGATTTTAGGCAGGGGATGGCCACCGGGGAGCTGTTTTTT.

V usage is TRBV5-1 and J usage is TRBJ2-2, with a possible D match to TRBD1 (5 bases). This CDR3 spans 15 amino acids. The V gene lost 1 base and the J gene lost 4 bases, with 11 bases spanning the gap. Germline V CDR1 and CDR2: SGHRS, YFSETQ. The CDR3 nucleotides are TGCGCCAGCAGCTTGTTCCCAGGGTCCACCGGGGAGCTGTTTTTT. This encodes CASSLFPGSTGELFF. Filled out from reference TRBV5-1 and TRBJ2-2, the complete variable domain reads KAGVTQTPRYLIKTRGQQVTLSCSPISGHRSVSWYQQTPGQGLQFLFEYFSETQRNKGNFPGRFSGRQFSNSRSEMNVSTLELGDSALYLCASSLFPGSTGELFFGEGSRLTVL.

The chain carries TRBV12-3 or TRBV12-4 and TRBJ2-7; 9 nucleotides line up with TRBD2. The junction had 11 bases not matched to a gene; V was cut back by 5 bases and J by 9 bases. The CDR3 is 14 amino acids. The CDR3 DNA follows: TGTGCCAGCAGTCTTAGAGGGCTAGCGGGAAGGCAGTACTTC. Amino acids: CASSLRGLAGRQYF.

The genes are TRBV18 and TRBJ1-3, with 7 bases identical to TRBD1. Germline V gene data show CDR1 as KGHSH and CDR2 as LQKENI. The CDR3 loop spans 12 amino acids. With 6 bases clipped from V and 8 bases from J, the junction kept 4 bases outside the gene matches. CDR3 sequence reads: CASSPTGDTIYF. CDR3 coding DNA: TGTGCCAGCTCGCCTACAGGGGACACCATATATTTT.

Many counts were recorded for this clonotype. V gene TRBV6-4 combines with J gene TRBJ1-1; D is undetermined. Germline CDR1 and CDR2: MRHNA and SNTAGT. The CDR3 has 13 residues. V was trimmed by 3 bases and J by 1 base, leaving 6 bases between them. In DNA form, the CDR3 reads TGTGCCAGCAGTGAATTGCGGAACACTGAAGCTTTCTTT. Translated: CASSELRNTEAFF.

CDR3 bases: TGCAGTGCTGAGGGGCTAGCGGCCAAGGAGACCCAGTACTTC. Its protein is CSAEGLAAKETQYF. The chain uses TRBV20-1 and TRBJ2-5; 7 bases line up with TRBD2. The V gene's germline CDR1 is DFQATT and CDR2 SNEGSKA (reference sequence). The V segment lost 5 bases and the J segment 5 bases; nucleotides outside the gene matches: 11. This CDR3 region has 14 residues.

In this sample, this clonotype turned up a few times. The V gene is TRBV20-1, the J gene TRBJ2-7; D ambiguous. Trimming removed 0 bases from V and 3 bases from J, with 6 bases in between. This CDR3 is built from 12 residues. Germline loops: CDR1 DFQATT, CDR2 SNEGSKA (reference sequence). CDR3 loop: CSARDNIYEQYF. DNA of the CDR3: TGCAGTGCTAGAGATAATATCTACGAGCAGTACTTC.